The clone carrying this T cell receptor beta chain was recorded a few times. Its cognate antigen is unknown. This sample was taken from a study of response to subunit inactivated influenza vaccine. This CDR3 has 16 residues. The germline CDR1 and CDR2 sequences are MNHEY and SVGEGT. Trimming removed 2 bases from V and 4 bases from J, with 15 bases in between. General study points: Only a handful of new T cells, the authors suggested, are recruited with each seasonal influenza vaccination.

TCRdb reprocessed the RT-PCR reads via MiXCR and lists one record per CDR3 protein. This sample has 650,000 or so distinct CDR3 sequences; 12% to 15% occur once, and the top ten carry about 7.6%. V gene TRBV6-2 or TRBV6-3 combines with J gene TRBJ1-5; tentatively, D is TRBD1 (6 bases). The sample consisted of PBMCs from blood, taken less than 15 days before vaccination. The TCR originated in a man aged 50 or older who received an inactivated influenza vaccine. The CDR3, as DNA: TGTGCCAGCAGTTACCACGGACAGTCCCGGAATCAGCCCCAGCATTTT. It yields the protein CASSYHGQSRNQPQHF.